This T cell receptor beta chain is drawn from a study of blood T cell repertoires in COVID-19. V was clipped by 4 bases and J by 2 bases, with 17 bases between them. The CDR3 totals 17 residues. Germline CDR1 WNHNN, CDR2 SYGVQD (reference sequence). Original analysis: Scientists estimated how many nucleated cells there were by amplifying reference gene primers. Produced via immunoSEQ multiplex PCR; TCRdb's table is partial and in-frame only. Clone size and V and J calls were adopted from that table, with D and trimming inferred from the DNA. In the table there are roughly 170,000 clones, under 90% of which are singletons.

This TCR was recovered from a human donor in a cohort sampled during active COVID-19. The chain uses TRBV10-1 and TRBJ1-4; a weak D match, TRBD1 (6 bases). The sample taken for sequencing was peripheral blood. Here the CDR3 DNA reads TGCGCCAGCAGTGTTTGTGCGGGGGGCGCGACTAATGAAAAACTGTTTTTT. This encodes CASSVCAGGATNEKLFF.